This record concerns one T cell receptor (beta chain) sequence. The antigen remains undetermined. J gave up 3 bases and V 5 bases, and 6 bases lay outside the gene matches. Per germline, CDR1 MNHEY and CDR2 SMNVEV (reference sequence). The CDR3 totals 15 residues. The data derive from a study of blood T cells in healthy people across ages. The authors ran a second PCR of about 6 to 11 cycles using a sample-barcoded 5' primer and a J-beta primer mix. TCRdb re-called the 5' RACE reads with MiXCR, one entry per CDR3 protein. The sample consists of around 990,000 distinct CDR3 sequences, around two fifths of them appearing once. Study-wide points: The unsorted PBMCs prevented any conclusive comparison of naive versus antigen-experienced cells. There was a strong correlation between TCR beta diversity and naive T cell percentage.

The clonotype was recovered from a man aged 18-30 years in good health. V gene TRBV27 combines with J gene TRBJ1-4; TRBD1 matches at 7 bases. Sequenced input: blood. The CDR3 spells CASSRRDRPNEKLFF. The CDR3 region has the DNA TGTGCCAGCAGTCGCCGGGACAGACCTAATGAAAAACTGTTTTTT.